The present T cell receptor (beta chain) was sequenced within a study of shared clonotypes between healthy human individuals. The germline V gene has CDR1 SGHRS and CDR2 YFSETQ. The CDR3 length is 14 residues. Trimming cost V 4 bases and J 0 bases, with 11 bases left between them. Study-wide findings and caveats: Since donors were few, the genetic and exposure-history diversity represented was limited.

Sequencing was at deep level. Measured with immunoSEQ multiplex PCR; TCRdb has only the in-frame clones, and not every one. The data show about 490,000 clones, 81% seen once. There were no recent acute infections or vaccinations among the donors, who were healthy HIV-negative adults. It was 90 million to 95 million PBMCs that unsorted samples used for genomic DNA. As concerns this clone: The target antigen is unknown. This CDR3 is also generated by other DNA sequences in the sample.

The clonotype was recovered from a middle-aged woman in good health. Some clones in this sample may be carry-over from other donors' samples. Source material: PBMCs. This sequence joins TRBV5-1 and TRBJ2-7; weak D call: TRBD2 (6 bases). CDR3 coding DNA: TGCGCCAGCAGCCTACCCGGGAGCTCCTACGAGCAGTACTTC. Translation gives CASSLPGSSYEQYF.